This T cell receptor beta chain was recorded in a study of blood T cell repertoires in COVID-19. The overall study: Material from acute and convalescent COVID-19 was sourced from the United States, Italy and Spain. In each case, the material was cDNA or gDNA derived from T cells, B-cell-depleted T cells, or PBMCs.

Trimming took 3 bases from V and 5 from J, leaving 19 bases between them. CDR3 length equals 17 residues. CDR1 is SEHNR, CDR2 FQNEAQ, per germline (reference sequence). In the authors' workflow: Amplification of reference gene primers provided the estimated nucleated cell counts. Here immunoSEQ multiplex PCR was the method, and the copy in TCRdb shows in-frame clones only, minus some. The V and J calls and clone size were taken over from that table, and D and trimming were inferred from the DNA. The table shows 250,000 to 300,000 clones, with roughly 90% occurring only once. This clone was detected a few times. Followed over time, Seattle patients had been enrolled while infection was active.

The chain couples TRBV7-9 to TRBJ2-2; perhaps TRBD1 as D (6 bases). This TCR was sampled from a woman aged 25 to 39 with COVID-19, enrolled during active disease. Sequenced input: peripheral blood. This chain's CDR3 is CASSFRETGIRTGELFF. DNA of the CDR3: TGTGCCAGCAGCTTCCGGGAAACAGGGATAAGAACCGGGGAGCTGTTTTTT.